This record looks at one T cell receptor (beta chain) sequence and its context. TCRdb's table, derived via immunoSEQ multiplex PCR, lists solely in-frame clones and lacks some. The sample carries approximately 160,000 clones, around 81% recorded once. Cohort 3 recovery required two negative PCRs, clearance, or symptom resolution. This specimen belongs to a study of blood T cell repertoires in COVID-19. This CDR3 comprises 17 residues. Germline values: CDR1 GTSNPN, CDR2 SVGIG (reference sequence). V shed 8 bases and J 1 base; nucleotides not matched to a gene: 14. The sample was PBMCs or T cells enriched from blood (not recorded which). The V call is TRBV30, the J call TRBJ2-7; TRBD2 matches 13 bases. This clonotype was sampled from a man aged 35-49 years who had recovered from COVID-19. The chain's CDR3 is CALLSGTSGEKSYEQYF. CDR3 in DNA: TGTGCCCTGCTTTCCGGGACTAGCGGGGAGAAATCCTACGAGCAGTACTTC.